Reported below is one T cell receptor (beta chain). The data are from a study of blood T cell repertoires in COVID-19. For the study at large: Acute and convalescent COVID-19 samples came from the United States, Italy and Spain. PBMCs, B-cell-depleted T cells, or T cells provided the cDNA or gDNA that made up the material.

Original processing methods: Using reference gene primer amplification, nucleated cell counts were estimated. TCRdb's table, derived via immunoSEQ multiplex PCR, lists solely in-frame clones and lacks some. That table is the source of V, J and clone size, and D and trimming were worked out from the DNA. The sample has 40,000 to 50,000 clones, 81% seen once. V gave up 3 bases and J gave up 3 bases; unmatched junction bases: 9. The CDR3 contains 16 residues. Germline CDR1 is SGHDN and CDR2 is FVKESK. This receptor was obtained from a man aged 35-49 years with active or convalescent COVID-19. The chain is built from TRBV14 and TRBJ2-7; 9 bases are a match to TRBD1. The sample consisted of peripheral blood. CDR3 residues: CASSHQGGQGIYEQYF. The CDR3 coding sequence is TGTGCCAGCAGCCACCAGGGGGGACAGGGCATCTACGAGCAGTACTTC.